This TCR beta chain was retrieved from a study of cytomegalovirus exposure and HLA in healthy donors. With respect to this clone: Its matching antigen is unknown.

Broader study findings: Per published reports, the classifier diagnosed cytomegalovirus status with high specificity and sensitivity. Across donors, presence/absence analyses took sequencing depth to be roughly uniform.

In the PCR, 60 Vbeta and 13 Jbeta primers were used. The assay was immunoSEQ multiplex PCR, and TCRdb's table has in-frame clones only and misses some. The listing contains 35,000 to 45,000 clones. Trimming left V 2 bases short and J 5 bases short, with 12 bases between. This CDR3 is built from 14 residues. Per the germline V gene, CDR1 is LGHNA and CDR2 is YSLEER. The sample comprised PBMCs. This rearrangement joins TRBV4-3 to TRBJ2-5; D is ambiguous. The clonotype originates from a man aged 25-40 years in good health and CMV-seronegative. In DNA, the CDR3 is TGCGCCAGCAGCCAAACTACTATACGGGAGACCCAGTACTTC. Translating gives CASSQTTIRETQYF.